These 13 T cell receptor beta chains share one sample of origin, sequenced in a study of read filtering for tumor transcriptome and immune sequencing. The library was built from roughly 400 ng RNA with molecular barcoded adaptors for alpha/delta and beta/gamma chains. From the reads, TCRdb called clonotypes with MiXCR, one entry per CDR3 protein. The profile shows under 80,000 distinct CDR3 sequences, around 18% of them singletons. The specimen was a population of CD138-negative cells sorted from bone marrow. All receptors come from a donor over 35 with multiple myeloma.

Only a few counts were recorded for this clonotype. With a much larger clone just one base away, this may be a read error. This chain links TRBV20-1 with TRBJ1-2; no reliable D call. Germline CDR1 reads DFQATT; CDR2 reads SNEGSKA (reference sequence). This CDR3 is built from 11 residues. The CDR3 DNA sequence: TGCGGTGCCCTTAAGTCCTATGGCTACACCTTC. Translating gives CGALKSYGYTF.

This clonotype was recorded at least ten times. The V call is TRBV19, the J call TRBJ2-2, with no clear D. Trimming pared 5 bases from V and 5 bases from J, leaving 6 bases between. The CDR3 sequence is 12 residues long. Germline V gene lookup returns CDR1 LNHDA and CDR2 SQIVND (reference sequence). The CDR3: CASSRWTGELFF. The DNA for the CDR3 is TGTGCCAGTAGTCGGTGGACCGGGGAGCTGTTTTTT.

Notes on this clonotype: No conserved phenylalanine or tryptophan ends this CDR3, so it is likely a read error. The chain links TRBV29-1 to TRBJ2-1; D might be TRBD2 (6 bases). There are 15 residues in the CDR3. From germline, CDR1 is SQVTM and CDR2 ANQGSEA. The CDR3 nucleotides are TGCAGCGTTGTTAGGCTAGCGAGCGCCTACAATGAACAGTTCCTC. Translation: CSVVRLASAYNEQFL.

This clonotype was counted many times. The chain uses TRBV15 and TRBJ2-5; maybe TRBD2 (6 bases). Germline assignment: CDR1 LNHNV and CDR2 YYDKDF (reference sequence). The CDR3 covers 14 residues. The V end was cut by 0 bases, the J end by 7 bases, with 12 bases between. The CDR3 sequence is CATSRDYAEGTQYF. The CDR3 DNA follows: TGTGCCACCAGCAGAGATTACGCGGAGGGGACCCAGTACTTC.

As for this clonotype: This probably arose from a read error, given a far larger clone one base away. As DNA, the CDR3 is TGCGCCAGCAGCCCGAGACAGGCGGGGACTGGAGCTTTCTTT. Amino acid sequence: CASSPRQAGTGAFF. V gene TRBV5-1 combines with J gene TRBJ1-6, with D possibly TRBD1 on 6 matching bases. The DNA matches TRBJ1-1 better at its end, which makes the J call doubtful. Germline V CDR1 and CDR2: SGHRS, YFSETQ. This CDR3 comprises 14 residues.

The V and J genes are TRBV13 and TRBJ2-7, with D possibly matching TRBD1 (6 bases). This CDR3 contains 12 residues. CDR1 and CDR2 (germline): PRHDT, FYEKMQ (reference sequence). Deletions cut 2 bases from V and 10 bases from J, with 12 bases between. CDR3 DNA: TGTGCCAGCAGCTTAAACACGGGACACCAGTACTTC. It is translated as CASSLNTGHQYF.

V and J are TRBV5-4 and TRBJ2-3; no clear D. The CDR3 has 13 residues. In germline, CDR1 is SGHNT, CDR2 YYREEE (reference sequence). Trimming took off 3 bases at V and 6 bases at J, with 11 bases between the two ends. DNA of the CDR3: TGTGCCAGCAGCTACCAGTGGGTCGATACGCAGTATTTT. It is translated as CASSYQWVDTQYF. The complete variable domain, with remaining parts taken from reference TRBV5-4 and TRBJ2-3, reads ETGVTQSPTHLIKTRGQQVTLRCSSQSGHNTVSWYQQALGQGPQFIFQYYREEENGRGNFPPRFSGLQFPNYSSELNVNALELDDSALYLCASSYQWVDTQYFGPGTRLTVL.

In this sample, this clonotype turned up a few times. The V call is TRBV24-1, the J call TRBJ2-7; 8 positions match TRBD1. The CDR3 runs 14 residues. V lost 5 bases to trimming and J lost 2 bases; unmatched junction nucleotides: 4. Germline CDR1 reads KGHDR; CDR2 reads SFDVKD. The CDR3: CATSAADRAYEQYF. The CDR3 DNA reads TGTGCCACCAGTGCCGCGGACAGGGCCTACGAGCAGTACTTC.

Concerning this clonotype: A much more abundant neighbour one base away suggests this may be a read error. CDR3 bases: TGTGCCTGGAGTATATCGAGATTCCAAGAGACCCAGTACTTC. Translating gives CAWSISRFQETQYF. V usage is TRBV30 and J usage is TRBJ2-5, with no clear D. The germline CDR1 and CDR2 sequences are GTSNPN and SVGIG (reference sequence). Trimming took 2 bases from V and 1 from J, leaving 11 bases between them. The CDR3 length is 14 residues.

Worth noting for this clonotype: With a much larger clone just one base away, this may be a read error. The chain has TRBV28 and TRBJ1-5; D remains ambiguous. The V gene's germline CDR1 is MDHEN and CDR2 SYDVKM. The CDR3 length is 15 residues. The DNA of the CDR3 is TGTACCAGCAGCCTGCGGGGATCCAGCAATCAGCCCCAGCATTTT. This encodes CTSSLRGSSNQPQHF.

This clonotype was counted only a few times. V usage is TRBV7-2 and J usage is TRBJ1-3, with TRBD1 identical over 7 bases. Germline CDR1 and CDR2: SGHTA and FQGNSA. The junction had 2 bases not matched to a gene; V was cut back by 5 bases and J by 1 base. The CDR3 is made up of 14 amino acids. The CDR3 nucleotides are TGTGCCAGCAGCGACAGGGTGTCTGGAAACACCATATATTTT. Protein product: CASSDRVSGNTIYF.

Many counts were recorded for this clonotype. V gene TRBV27 combines with J gene TRBJ2-3, with 9 bases matching TRBD2. The CDR3 sequence is 13 residues long. Germline V gene lookup returns CDR1 MNHEY and CDR2 SMNVEV (reference sequence). The V gene end was trimmed by 4 bases and the J gene end by 8 bases; junction bases not matched to a gene: 4. The DNA for the CDR3 is TGTGCCAGCAGTTCCAGCGGGAGGAGTACGCAGTATTTT. It translates to CASSSSGRSTQYF.

The sample holds a few counts of this clonotype. The rearrangement links TRBV29-1 to TRBJ1-2; 7 nucleotides match TRBD1. Germline CDR1 and CDR2: SQVTM and ANQGSEA. The V and J ends lost 2 bases and 7 bases, in that order; junction bases with no gene match: 13. This CDR3 has 15 amino acids. The CDR3 nucleotides read TGCAGCGTTGAAATCCTAGACAGGGTGTCATCTGGCTACACCTTC. Translating it yields CSVEILDRVSSGYTF.